The clone carrying this T cell receptor beta chain was seen more than once but under ten times. This specimen comes from a study of T cells in localized non-small cell lung cancer. Germline V CDR1 and CDR2: SEHNR, FQNEAQ (reference sequence). This CDR3 has 14 residues. V shed 6 bases and J shed 1 base, with 13 bases lying between them. Assay: immunoSEQ multiplex PCR; the TCRdb copy retains only in-frame clones and omits some. This sample carries about 26,000 clones, 70% to 90% of them seen once, and the ten largest clones take over 13%. The sample consisted of peripheral blood, taken before any cancer treatment. The sequence was collected from a female donor of 60 years or more with stage II squamous cell lung carcinoma. The rearrangement links TRBV7-9 to TRBJ2-7; D gene ambiguous. DNA of the CDR3: TGTGCCAGCAGAATCGACACGACTTCCTACGAGCAGTACTTC. Amino acid sequence: CASRIDTTSYEQYF.